The 18 T cell receptor beta chains in this list originate from one sample, sequenced in a study of OX40 agonist ivuxolimab in advanced cancers. Clones were read by immunoSEQ multiplex PCR, and TCRdb kept only the in-frame ones, dropping some. The sample has more than 30,000 clones; around 83% are singletons. The input for sequencing was CD4+ or CD8+ T cells sorted from blood, taken in a trial of the OX40 agonist ivuxolimab. The source of these receptors is an adult with an advanced solid tumor such as melanoma, head and neck, liver or kidney cancer.

V is TRBV6-5 and J is TRBJ1-5, with no clear D. The V and J ends lost 8 bases and 0 bases respectively, with 14 bases between them. Germline CDR1 reads MNHEY; CDR2 reads SVGAGI. The CDR3 contains 15 residues. CDR3 coding DNA: TGTGCCAGCCGAATAGAGGCTTATAGCAATCAGCCCCAGCATTTT. Protein sequence: CASRIEAYSNQPQHF.

Comment on this clone: An end of the junction differs from the germline gene, which may be a read error. This sample also contains other DNA sequences that code for the same CDR3. CDR3 sequence reads: CASSMTTGTGNSPLHF. The CDR3 nucleotides read TGCGCCAGCAGCATGACTACAGGGACGGGGAATTCGCCCCTCCACTTT. The rearrangement links TRBV5-1 to TRBJ1-6, with D maybe TRBD1 (6 bases). The CDR3 consists of 16 residues. Germline lookup yields CDR1 SGHRS and CDR2 YFSETQ. The entire variable domain, with the rest obtained from reference TRBV5-1 and TRBJ1-6, is as follows: KAGVTQTPRYLIKTRGQQVTLSCSPISGHRSVSWYQQTPGQGLQFLFEYFSETQRNKGNFPGRFSGRQFSNSRSEMNVSTLELGDSALYLCASSMTTGTGNSPLHFGNGTRLTVT.

The chain carries TRBV5-1 and TRBJ1-2; TRBD1 agrees at 8 bases. V lost 0 bases to trimming and J lost 7 bases; unmatched junction nucleotides: 11. The germline V gene encodes CDR1 SGHRS and CDR2 YFSETQ. The CDR3 is 16 residues long. Written as DNA, the CDR3 is TGCGCCAGCAGCTTGGACGGACAGGGCGTGATCGGTGGCTACACCTTC. Encoded protein: CASSLDGQGVIGGYTF.

This clone was recorded only once. This chain links TRBV5-6 with TRBJ2-5; possibly TRBD1 for D (6 bases). V lost 1 base to trimming and J lost 5 bases, with 18 bases between them. The CDR3 is 16 amino acids. Germline assignment: CDR1 SGHDT and CDR2 YYEEEE. The CDR3 sequence: CASSLPPLQGIETQYF. The DNA for the CDR3 is TGTGCCAGCAGCTTGCCCCCCCTCCAGGGGATTGAGACCCAGTACTTC.

The chain combines TRBV12-5 with TRBJ2-3; D is possibly TRBD1 (6 bases). CDR1 LGHNT and CDR2 FRNRAP come from the germline V gene. This CDR3 spans 12 amino acids. The V end was cut by 6 bases, the J end by 4 bases, with 8 bases between. This CDR3 reads CASGQGSDTQYF. The CDR3 DNA is TGTGCTAGTGGCCAGGGGTCAGATACGCAGTATTTT.

The chain couples TRBV2 to TRBJ1-6; no clear D. CDR1 is SNHLY, CDR2 FYNNEI, per germline. This CDR3 has 15 residues. V shed 5 bases and J shed 8 bases, with 16 bases lying between them. CDR3 amino acids: CASSQGHFIDSPLHF. CDR3 DNA: TGTGCCAGCAGTCAAGGTCATTTTATAGATTCACCCCTCCACTTT.

The chain is built from TRBV28 and TRBJ2-5, with a weak D call TRBD1 (6 bases). The end of the DNA fits TRBJ2-7 better, so the J call may be wrong. Germline V CDR1 and CDR2: MDHEN, SYDVKM. The CDR3 totals 14 residues. The CDR3 DNA is TGTGCCAGCAGCCCAACGGGGACATCGTACGAGCAGTACTTC. Protein: CASSPTGTSYEQYF.

The V call is TRBV7-2, the J call TRBJ2-5; a possible D gene is TRBD2 (7 bases). The CDR3 covers 14 residues. From germline, CDR1 is SGHTA and CDR2 FQGNSA. V lost 6 bases to trimming and J lost 5 bases, with 16 bases between them. CDR3 protein: CASRPPGGLETQYF. The CDR3 DNA reads as TGTGCCAGCAGACCCCCGGGGGGCCTGGAGACCCAGTACTTC.

The chain carries TRBV5-4 and TRBJ2-5, with 8 bases lining up with TRBD1. The germline CDR1 and CDR2 sequences are SGHNT and YYREEE (reference sequence). The CDR3 is 17 residues long. With 4 bases clipped from V and 1 base from J, the junction kept 12 bases outside the gene matches. The CDR3 nucleotides are TGTGCCAGCAGCCGGCCGGCGGGCCAGGGGGCCCAAGAGACCCAGTACTTC. Its protein product is CASSRPAGQGAQETQYF.

The count of this clone is one. The CDR3 DNA is TGTGCCAGCAGCCCGGACGGGGGTTCCATGAACACTGAAGCTTTCTTT. Translated: CASSPDGGSMNTEAFF. The chain has TRBV5-4 and TRBJ1-1; D possibly corresponds to TRBD1 (5 bases). V dropped 4 bases and J dropped 0 bases, with 16 bases sitting between them. Germline V gives CDR1 SGHNT, CDR2 YYREEE (reference sequence). The CDR3 has 16 residues.

The gene calls are TRBV11-2 and TRBJ1-2; D unresolved. CDR1 and CDR2 from the germline V gene are SGHAT and FQNNGV. Trimming left V 2 bases short and J 10 bases short, with 17 bases between. The CDR3 has 14 residues. The CDR3 DNA follows: TGTGCCAGCAGCTTAAAGCTTGATAAGGTTGCCTACACCTTC. It codes for CASSLKLDKVAYTF.

V is TRBV30 and J is TRBJ1-4, with D perhaps matching TRBD1 (5 bases). The CDR3 runs 14 residues. The germline V gene encodes CDR1 GTSNPN and CDR2 SVGIG (reference sequence). V lost 2 bases and J lost 0, with 7 bases in between. CDR3 DNA sequence: TGTGCCTGGAGTATGGGGGCAACTAATGAAAAACTGTTTTTT. It codes for CAWSMGATNEKLFF.

The rearrangement joins TRBV5-6 to TRBJ2-7; perhaps TRBD2 as D (6 bases). The CDR3 is 12 amino acids. The germline V gene has CDR1 SGHDT and CDR2 YYEEEE. Trimming removed 4 bases from V and 3 bases from J, with 8 bases in between. CDR3 DNA sequence: TGTGCCAGCAGCAACGGGGGCTACGAGCAGTACTTC. This codes for CASSNGGYEQYF.

The chain joins TRBV10-2 to TRBJ2-2; D not resolved. This CDR3 contains 15 residues. CDR1 is WSHSY, CDR2 SAAADI, per germline. V lost 5 bases to trimming and J lost 1 base, with 11 bases between them. The CDR3 DNA reads as TGCGCCAGCAGTCTTACAACTTTGAACACCGGGGAGCTGTTTTTT. Its protein is CASSLTTLNTGELFF.

The chain joins TRBV6-5 to TRBJ2-3, with TRBD1 identical over 7 bases. CDR3 length: 16 amino acids. Germline CDR1 and CDR2: MNHEY and SVGAGI. Trimming at V came to 6 bases and at J to 5 bases, leaving 14 bases not matched to a gene. CDR3 DNA sequence: TGTGCCAGCAGCTACGAAGGGGGCGCTTCGGTAGATACGCAGTATTTT. This sequence encodes CASSYEGGASVDTQYF.

The V and J genes are TRBV9 and TRBJ2-7; TRBD2 might be the D (6 bases). The CDR3 has 16 amino acids. Germline assignment: CDR1 SGDLS and CDR2 YYNGEE. Trimming stripped 0 bases from V and 4 bases from J, with 17 bases between. The chain's CDR3 is CASSVAPAGTLYEQYF. The CDR3 DNA sequence: TGTGCCAGCAGCGTAGCCCCAGCAGGGACTCTTTACGAGCAGTACTTC.

This clone appeared once. The chain uses TRBV19 and TRBJ1-5; D is unclear. The V and J ends lost 7 bases and 1 base respectively, with 8 bases between them. This CDR3 has 13 amino acids. Germline values: CDR1 LNHDA, CDR2 SQIVND (reference sequence). In DNA, the CDR3 is TGTGCCAGTATGAAAGGGAGCAATCAGCCCCAGCATTTT. Translating it yields CASMKGSNQPQHF.

This rearrangement joins TRBV7-2 to TRBJ2-6; D call uncertain. Germline lookup yields CDR1 SGHTA and CDR2 FQGNSA. V was shortened by 6 bases and J by 0 bases, with 12 bases between the two germline ends. This CDR3 contains 16 residues. CDR3 protein: CASSWAATSGANVLTF. The CDR3 nucleotides are TGTGCCAGCAGTTGGGCAGCCACCTCTGGGGCCAACGTCCTGACTTTC. Filled out from reference TRBV7-2 and TRBJ2-6, the complete variable domain reads GAGVSQSPSNKVTEKGKDVELRCDPISGHTALYWYRQSLGQGLEFLIYFQGNSAPDKSGLPSDRFSAERTGGSVSTLTIQRTQQEDSAVYLCASSWAATSGANVLTFGAGSRLTVL.